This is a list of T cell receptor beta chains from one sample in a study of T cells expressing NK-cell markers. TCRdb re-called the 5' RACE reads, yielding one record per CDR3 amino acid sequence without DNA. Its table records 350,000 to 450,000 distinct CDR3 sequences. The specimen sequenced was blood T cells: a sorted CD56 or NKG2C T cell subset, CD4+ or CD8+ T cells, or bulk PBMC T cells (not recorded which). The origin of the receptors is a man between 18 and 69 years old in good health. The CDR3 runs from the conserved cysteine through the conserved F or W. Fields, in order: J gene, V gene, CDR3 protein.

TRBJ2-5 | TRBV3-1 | CASIPGLAGGLQETQYF
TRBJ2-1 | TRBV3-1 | CASSPWGATYNEQFF
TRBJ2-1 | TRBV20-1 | CRIRTGNNEQFF
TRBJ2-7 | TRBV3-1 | CATQGYPTYEQYF
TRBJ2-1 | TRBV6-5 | CASSYSLGAGGLKEQFF
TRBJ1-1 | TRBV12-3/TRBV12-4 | CASSLRESTEAFF
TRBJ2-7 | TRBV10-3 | CAISESGGSSYEQYF
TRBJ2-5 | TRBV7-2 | CASGFDRKETQYF
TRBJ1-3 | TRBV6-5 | CASSYSLGSGNTIYF
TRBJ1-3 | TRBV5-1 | CASSPRAYSGNTIYF
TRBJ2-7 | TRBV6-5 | CASSFRDSKAYEQYF
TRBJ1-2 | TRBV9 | CASSVDPGTGWGYTF
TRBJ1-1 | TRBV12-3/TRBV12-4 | CASSTGQGVVAFF
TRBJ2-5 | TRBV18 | CASSSLAGPNQETQYF
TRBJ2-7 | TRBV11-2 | CASNDFSGGLYEQYF
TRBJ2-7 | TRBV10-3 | CAISEQVNSYEQYF
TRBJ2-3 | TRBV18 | CASSPPGSSRGTDTQYF
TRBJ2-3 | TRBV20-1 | CSARDRGITQYF
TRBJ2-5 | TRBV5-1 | CASSLGDRGPQETQYF
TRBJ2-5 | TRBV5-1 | CASTRTHQETQYF
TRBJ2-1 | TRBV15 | CATSRDRTGYNEQFF
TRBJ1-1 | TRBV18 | CASSPKGTGGRTEAFF
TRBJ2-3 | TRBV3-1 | CASSPRGGATDTQYF
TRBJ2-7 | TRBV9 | CASSVGEGWPIDEQYF
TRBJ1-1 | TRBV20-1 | CSARDRQNKMNTEAFF
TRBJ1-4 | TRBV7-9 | CASSLGAGATNEKLFF
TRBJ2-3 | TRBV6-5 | CASSYGGAGTDTQYF
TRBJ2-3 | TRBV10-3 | CAISLRADTQYF
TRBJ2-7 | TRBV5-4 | CASSFLGGGSYEQYF
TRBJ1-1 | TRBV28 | CASREQVSEAFF
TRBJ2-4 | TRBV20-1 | CSAENSGTPKNIQYF
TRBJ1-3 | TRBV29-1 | CSVKINSGNTIYF
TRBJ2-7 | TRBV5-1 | CASSWTGIRVYEQYF
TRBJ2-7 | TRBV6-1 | CASRETGGTYEQYF
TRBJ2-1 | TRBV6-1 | CASTRPGLQLNEQFF
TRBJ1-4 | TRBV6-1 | CASRPRQGREKLFF
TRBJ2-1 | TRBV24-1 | CATSDRGRNEQFF